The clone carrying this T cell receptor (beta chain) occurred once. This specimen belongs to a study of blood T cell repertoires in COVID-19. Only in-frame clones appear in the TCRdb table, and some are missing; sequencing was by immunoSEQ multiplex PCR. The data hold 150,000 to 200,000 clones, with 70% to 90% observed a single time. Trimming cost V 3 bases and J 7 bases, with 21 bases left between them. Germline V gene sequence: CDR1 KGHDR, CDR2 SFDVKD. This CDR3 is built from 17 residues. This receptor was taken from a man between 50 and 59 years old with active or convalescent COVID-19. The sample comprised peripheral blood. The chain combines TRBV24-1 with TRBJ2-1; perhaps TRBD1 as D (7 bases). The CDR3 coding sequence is TGTGCCACCAGTGATCCCAGGACAGGAGGGACCACTAATGAGCAGTTCTTC. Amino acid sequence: CATSDPRTGGTTNEQFF.